The 2 T cell receptor beta chains below were found in one sample sequenced in a study of cytotoxic CD8 clonotypes in ibrutinib-treated CLL. Profiled with immunoSEQ multiplex PCR; TCRdb holds only in-frame clones, not every one. The table records about 50,000 clones, around 52% of them present only once. Sequencing was performed on PBMCs, taken at disease progression, from a patient treated with ibrutinib. These receptors were obtained from a human donor with chronic lymphocytic leukemia.

This clone was observed a single time. The chain combines TRBV25-1 with TRBJ2-2; D gene ambiguous. Trimming took 10 bases from V and 8 from J, leaving 11 bases between them. Germline V CDR1 and CDR2: MGHDK, SYGVNS. The CDR3 is 11 amino acids. CDR3 DNA sequence: TGTGCCACCACCTGGGGTGGGGAGCTGTTTTTT. This encodes CATTWGGELFF. Full variable domain (outside the CDR3, taken from reference TRBV25-1 and TRBJ2-2): EADIYQTPRYLVIGTGKKITLECSQTMGHDKMYWYQQDPGMELHLIHYSYGVNSTEKGDLSSESTVSRIRTEHFPLTLESARPSHTSQYLCATTWGGELFFGEGSRLTVL.

The rearrangement uses TRBV28 and TRBJ2-7; D may match TRBD1 or TRBD2 (5 bases each). Deletions cut 8 bases from V and 3 bases from J, with 8 bases between. The CDR3 totals 11 residues. CDR1 MDHEN and CDR2 SYDVKM come from the germline V gene. CDR3 nucleotides: TGTGCCAGCCAGAGGGGCTACGAGCAGTACTTC. It specifies CASQRGYEQYF.